The 21 T cell receptor beta chains below were found in one sample sequenced in a study of shared clonotypes between healthy human individuals. Data came from immunoSEQ multiplex PCR; TCRdb stores just in-frame clones and leaves some out. This sample has approximately 2.4 million clones, with 95% found just once. The material sequenced was naive CD4+ T cells sorted from blood. As for subset: CD45RA+ positively selected. The receptors come from a man aged 18 to 29 in good health.

This chain links TRBV5-1 with TRBJ1-2, with 8 nucleotides matching TRBD1. The CDR3 totals 14 residues. Germline CDR1 SGHRS, CDR2 YFSETQ. V shed 5 bases and J 2 bases; nucleotides not matched to a gene: 5. Here the CDR3 reads CASRDGQGNYGYTF. The CDR3 DNA reads as TGCGCCAGCAGGGATGGACAGGGCAACTATGGCTACACCTTC.

The rearrangement joins TRBV7-2 to TRBJ2-1, with 16 bases fitting TRBD2. V was pared by 6 bases and J by 0 bases, with 2 bases of the junction left unmatched. Germline loops: CDR1 SGHTA, CDR2 FQGNSA. This CDR3 is built from 17 residues. The CDR3 spells CASRGLAGGSSYNEQFF. The DNA of the CDR3 is TGTGCCAGCAGGGGACTAGCGGGAGGGAGCTCCTACAATGAGCAGTTCTTC.

CDR3 region: CASSPGRSTPGANVLTF. CDR3 DNA sequence: TGTGCCAGCAGCCCCGGACGGTCCACTCCTGGGGCCAACGTCCTGACTTTC. The V and J genes are TRBV7-9 and TRBJ2-6; D is unclear. Between the trimmed V and J ends, which lost 5 bases and 2 bases, there was a span of 16 bases. The germline V gene encodes CDR1 SEHNR and CDR2 FQNEAQ (reference sequence). This CDR3 is 17 amino acids long.

This clone appeared once. This chain links TRBV30 with TRBJ1-4, with D unclear. The CDR3 loop spans 14 amino acids. Per the germline V gene, CDR1 is GTSNPN and CDR2 is SVGIG (reference sequence). V shed 3 bases and J shed 5 bases, with 13 bases lying between them. The CDR3 nucleotides read TGTGCCTGGAGCGCTCAAGCCATCAATGAAAAACTGTTTTTT. Its protein is CAWSAQAINEKLFF.

This clone appeared a single time. This chain connects TRBV19 to TRBJ2-1, with 7 bases that match TRBD1. The CDR3 extends over 13 amino acids. J gave up 8 bases and V 1 base, and 2 bases lay outside the gene matches. Germline V gene data show CDR1 as LNHDA and CDR2 as SQIVND (reference sequence). The CDR3 region is CASSIATGYEQFF. The CDR3 bases are TGTGCCAGTAGTATAGCGACAGGGTATGAGCAGTTCTTC.

V usage is TRBV4-1 and J usage is TRBJ2-3; D perhaps matches TRBD1 (6 bases). The V gene's germline CDR1 is MGHRA and CDR2 YSYEKL. Trimming shortened V by 4 bases and J by 0 bases, and 8 bases separated the two germline ends. This CDR3 has 14 residues. CDR3 in amino acids: CASSRQASTDTQYF. The CDR3 DNA reads TGCGCCAGCAGCCGACAGGCTAGCACAGATACGCAGTATTTT.

The chain has TRBV28 and TRBJ1-1; D is unresolved. The CDR3 is 11 residues long. V was pared by 4 bases and J by 4 bases, with 4 bases between. Germline CDR1 reads MDHEN; CDR2 reads SYDVKM. Here the CDR3 reads CASSYVTEAFF. The CDR3 nucleotides are TGTGCCAGCAGTTACGTCACTGAAGCTTTCTTT.

This clone was observed a handful of times. The V call is TRBV7-8, the J call TRBJ1-2, with unresolved D. This CDR3 spans 12 amino acids. V lost 5 bases and J 6 bases, leaving 10 bases between the germline ends. Germline V gives CDR1 SGHVS, CDR2 FQNEAQ. The CDR3 region is CASSPNTNGYTF. The DNA of the CDR3 is TGTGCCAGCAGCCCCAACACAAATGGCTACACCTTC.

Here the CDR3 reads CASSLGLAANTGELFF. CDR3 bases: TGTGCCAGCAGCCTCGGACTAGCGGCTAACACCGGGGAGCTGTTTTTT. V and J are TRBV7-2 and TRBJ2-2, with TRBD2 matching 10 bases. The CDR3 contains 16 residues. Germline lookup yields CDR1 SGHTA and CDR2 FQGNSA. The trim removed 5 bases at V and 2 bases at J, leaving 5 bases unmatched.

Concerning this clone itself: Other DNA sequences in this specimen translate into the identical CDR3. This sequence joins TRBV5-1 and TRBJ1-5; D uncertain. Germline loops: CDR1 SGHRS, CDR2 YFSETQ. The CDR3 is 14 residues long. V dropped 2 bases and J dropped 4 bases, with 10 bases sitting between them. As DNA, the CDR3 is TGCGCCAGCAGCTTCGGAGCAGATAATCAGCCCCAGCATTTT. Residues: CASSFGADNQPQHF.

A few counts support this clone. The V and J genes are TRBV27 and TRBJ2-7; TRBD2 agrees at 7 bases. Losses at the gene ends were 5 bases for V and 0 bases for J; bases not matched to a gene: 4. The CDR3 covers 14 residues. From germline, CDR1 is MNHEY and CDR2 SMNVEV (reference sequence). The CDR3 protein is CASSISGISYEQYF. The CDR3 DNA sequence: TGTGCCAGCAGTATCAGCGGGATCTCCTACGAGCAGTACTTC.

The chain combines TRBV2 with TRBJ2-6; 7 bases fit TRBD2. Germline CDR1 SNHLY, CDR2 FYNNEI. The V gene end was trimmed by 6 bases and the J gene end by 0 bases; junction bases not matched to a gene: 8. The CDR3 runs to 17 residues. DNA of the CDR3: TGTGCCAGCAGGGGAGGGAAGTCGGCCTCTGGGGCCAACGTCCTGACTTTC. It translates to CASRGGKSASGANVLTF.

This chain connects TRBV5-1 to TRBJ2-2, with TRBD2 identical over 8 bases. V was clipped by 2 bases and J by 0 bases; unmatched bases: 15. CDR3 length: 20 residues. Germline V CDR1 and CDR2: SGHRS, YFSETQ. The CDR3 loop reads CASSFGGGGASGPNTGELFF. The CDR3 region has the DNA TGCGCCAGCAGCTTCGGGGGAGGAGGAGCTAGCGGGCCGAACACCGGGGAGCTGTTTTTT.

V and J are TRBV30 and TRBJ2-5, with TRBD2 matching over 8 bases. The germline V gene encodes CDR1 GTSNPN and CDR2 SVGIG (reference sequence). The CDR3 loop spans 15 amino acids. J was trimmed by 5 bases and V by 5 bases; bases with no gene match: 13. CDR3 region: CAWDRTSQRRETQYF. The CDR3 region has the DNA TGTGCCTGGGACCGGACTAGCCAGAGGCGGGAGACCCAGTACTTC.

The chain combines TRBV9 with TRBJ2-5; TRBD2 aligns across 7 bases. This CDR3 has 16 residues. After removal of 0 bases from V and 2 bases from J, the junction contained 7 bases not matched to a gene. Germline CDR1 and CDR2: SGDLS and YYNGEE. CDR3 in amino acids: CASSVVGSGPQETQYF. Here the CDR3 DNA reads TGTGCCAGCAGCGTAGTTGGTAGCGGGCCTCAAGAGACCCAGTACTTC.

In its sample, this clone was seen a few times. This chain links TRBV28 with TRBJ2-7; TRBD2 might be the D (5 bases). This CDR3 is built from 14 residues. The germline gives CDR1 MDHEN, CDR2 SYDVKM. Trimming pared 2 bases from V and 3 bases from J, leaving 11 bases between. In DNA form, the CDR3 reads TGTGCCAGCAGTTTAGTATTCGGGGACTACGAGCAGTACTTC. It encodes CASSLVFGDYEQYF. Together with reference TRBV28 and TRBJ2-7, the CDR3 gives the full variable domain: DVKVTQSSRYLVKRTGEKVFLECVQDMDHENMFWYRQDPGLGLRLIYFSYDVKMKEKGDIPEGYSVSREKKERFSLILESASTNQTSMYLCASSLVFGDYEQYFGPGTRLTVT.

The V gene is TRBV30, the J gene TRBJ1-2; D is perhaps TRBD1 (5 bases). This CDR3 region has 14 residues. Trimming cost V 3 bases and J 8 bases, with 19 bases left between them. Per germline, CDR1 GTSNPN and CDR2 SVGIG (reference sequence). In nucleotides, the CDR3 is TGTGCCTGGAGAGAATACAGGCGCTCGTCCGGCTACACCTTC. Amino acid sequence: CAWREYRRSSGYTF.

This chain uses TRBV30 with TRBJ2-1; no definite D call. The length of the CDR3 is 11 residues. The germline gives CDR1 GTSNPN, CDR2 SVGIG (reference sequence). V was trimmed by 2 bases and J by 7 bases, leaving 6 bases between them. CDR3 DNA sequence: TGTGCCTGGAGTATCGGGAATGAGCAGTTCTTC. Its translation: CAWSIGNEQFF.

V and J are TRBV5-1 and TRBJ2-4; 7 bases align to TRBD2. The germline V gene has CDR1 SGHRS and CDR2 YFSETQ. After removal of 2 bases from V and 5 bases from J, the junction contained 7 bases not matched to a gene. This CDR3 is built from 15 residues. CDR3: CASSFSGGSQNIQYF. DNA for the CDR3: TGCGCCAGCAGCTTTTCGGGAGGTTCGCAAAACATTCAGTACTTC.

This chain connects TRBV28 to TRBJ1-1, with D possibly being TRBD1 (5 bases). Between the trimmed V and J ends, which lost 7 bases and 2 bases, there was a span of 14 bases. CDR1 is MDHEN and CDR2 is SYDVKM in the germline V gene. This CDR3 region has 14 residues. CDR3 region: CASTLSGGNTEAFF. The CDR3, as DNA: TGTGCCAGCACCTTATCCGGGGGTAACACTGAAGCTTTCTTT.

This sequence joins TRBV9 and TRBJ1-4; D is possibly TRBD1 (5 bases). The germline gives CDR1 SGDLS, CDR2 YYNGEE. CDR3 length: 14 amino acids. V dropped 4 bases and J dropped 2 bases, with 9 bases sitting between them. The chain's CDR3 is CASSTGTTNEKLFF. In DNA form, the CDR3 reads TGTGCCAGCAGCACTGGGACCACTAATGAAAAACTGTTTTTT.